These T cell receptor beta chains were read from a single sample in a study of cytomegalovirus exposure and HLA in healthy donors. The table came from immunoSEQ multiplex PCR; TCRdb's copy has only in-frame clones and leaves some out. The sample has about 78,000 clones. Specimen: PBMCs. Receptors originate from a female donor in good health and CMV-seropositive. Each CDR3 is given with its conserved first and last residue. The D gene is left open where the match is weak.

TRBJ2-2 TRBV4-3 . TGCGCCAGCAGCCAAATAACGGGGTTCTTTCCCGGGGAGCTGTTTTTT CASSQITGFFPGELFF
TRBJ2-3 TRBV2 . TGTGCCAGCACTCAAGGGGAGCTAGCGCCTAGCACAGATACGCAGTATTTT CASTQGELAPSTDTQYF
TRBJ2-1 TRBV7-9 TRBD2 TGTGCCAGCAGCTATGGGCGGGAGTCGGATGAGCAGTTCTTC CASSYGRESDEQFF
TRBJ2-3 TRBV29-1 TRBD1 TGCAGCGTTGAACAGGGGGCAGGAGATACGCAGTATTTT CSVEQGAGDTQYF
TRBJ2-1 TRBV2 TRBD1 TGTGCCAGCAGTCCAGACAGGGACTCCTACAATGAGCAGTTCTTC CASSPDRDSYNEQFF
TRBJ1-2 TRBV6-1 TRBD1 TGTGCCAGCAGTGAGTTAGGGACAGGGGGCTATGGCTACACCTTC CASSELGTGGYGYTF
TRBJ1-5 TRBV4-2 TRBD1 TGTGCCAGCAGCCAAGAATGGGACAGGGCTCAGCCCCAGCATTTT CASSQEWDRAQPQHF
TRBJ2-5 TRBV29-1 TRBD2 TGCAGCGCCCTCAGCCGGGGACTAGCGGGAGAATTGGGCCAGGAGACCCAGTACTTC CSALSRGLAGELGQETQYF
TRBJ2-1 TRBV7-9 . TGTGCCAGCAGCTTAGGTGTGGGGGGTTACAATGAGCAGTTCTTC CASSLGVGGYNEQFF
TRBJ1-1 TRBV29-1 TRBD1 TGCAGCGTTGAATTGGACAGGGGTGTCGAAGCTTTCTTT CSVELDRGVEAFF
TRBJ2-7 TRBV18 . TGTGCCAGCTCACCTCAGGGCTCCTACGAGCAGTACTTC CASSPQGSYEQYF
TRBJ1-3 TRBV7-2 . TGTGCCAGCAGCTTAGGGCCTAGCTCTGGAAACACCATATATTTT CASSLGPSSGNTIYF
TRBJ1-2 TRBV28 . TGTGCCAGCAGGTTGCGGGGACCACTCTACACCTTC CASRLRGPLYTF
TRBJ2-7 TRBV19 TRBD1 TGTGCCAGTAGTAGACAGGGTACAGGAGAGCAGTACTTC CASSRQGTGEQYF
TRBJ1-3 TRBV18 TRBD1 TGTGCCAGCTCACCGTTGGGGACAGGTCCCTCTGGAAACACCATATATTTT CASSPLGTGPSGNTIYF
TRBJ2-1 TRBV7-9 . TGTGCCAGCTTTAACCGGGACATCATAAACAATGAGCAGTTCTTC CASFNRDIINNEQFF
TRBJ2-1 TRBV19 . TGTGCCAGTATGAGGCGGCATGAGCAGTTCTTC CASMRRHEQFF
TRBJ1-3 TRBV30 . TGTGCCTGGAGTCCCCGAGGGCTTTCTGGAAACACCATATATTTT CAWSPRGLSGNTIYF
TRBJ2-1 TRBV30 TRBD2 TGTGCCTGGAGTCCCACGGGACTAGCGGGTCAATACAATGAGCAGTTCTTC CAWSPTGLAGQYNEQFF
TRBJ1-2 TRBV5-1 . TGCGCCAGCAGTCCGGACAGAGTCGGTGGCTACACCTTC CASSPDRVGGYTF
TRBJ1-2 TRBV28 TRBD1 TGTGCCAGCAGTTCCCCCGGGACAGGGGACTATGGCTACACCTTC CASSSPGTGDYGYTF
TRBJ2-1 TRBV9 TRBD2 TGTGCCAGCAGCCCTATAGCGGGAGGGCCCTACAATGAGCAGTTCTTC CASSPIAGGPYNEQFF
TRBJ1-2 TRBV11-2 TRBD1 TGTGCCAGCAGCTTAAGACCAGGGGGCAATACGGACTATGGCTACACCTTC CASSLRPGGNTDYGYTF
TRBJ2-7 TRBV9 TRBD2 TGTGCCAGCAGCGTAAACGGGCTAGCGGGGAACGAGCAGTACTTC CASSVNGLAGNEQYF
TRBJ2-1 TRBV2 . TGTGCCAGCAGGGCCCGGCTAGCGCGGTCATACAATGAGCAGTTCTTC CASRARLARSYNEQFF
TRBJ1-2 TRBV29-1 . TGCAGCGTTGAAGATCGGGGGGTGGGACGGGACTATGGCTACACCTTC CSVEDRGVGRDYGYTF
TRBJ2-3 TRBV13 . TGTGCCAGCAGCTTAATCCGGGGCACAGATACGCAGTATTTT CASSLIRGTDTQYF
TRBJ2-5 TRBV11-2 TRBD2 TGTGCCAGCAGCCCTGGACTAGAGAGCTGGCAAGAGACCCAGTACTTC CASSPGLESWQETQYF
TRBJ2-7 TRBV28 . TGTGCCAGCAGTCCACCTATAGTTGAGCAGTACTTC CASSPPIVEQYF
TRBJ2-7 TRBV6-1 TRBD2 TGTGCCAGCAGTGAAAGGGACTACTCCCCCTACGAGCAGTACTTC CASSERDYSPYEQYF
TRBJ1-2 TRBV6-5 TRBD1 TGTGCCACCACACAGGGGTATGGCTACACCTTC CATTQGYGYTF
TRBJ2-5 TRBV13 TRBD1 TGTGCCAGCAGCTTACGAACAGGGGTGGTGGAGACCCAGTACTTC CASSLRTGVVETQYF
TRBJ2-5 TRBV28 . TGTGCCAGCAGTCCCCCTATAGTTGAGCAGTACTTC CASSPPIVEQYF
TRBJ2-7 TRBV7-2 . TGTGCCAGCAGCCCCGGGAGAGCTGAGCAGTACTTC CASSPGRAEQYF
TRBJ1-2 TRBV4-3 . TGCGCCAGCAGCCAAGAAGAGGTCAGCTATGGCTACACCTTC CASSQEEVSYGYTF
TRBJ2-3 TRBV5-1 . TGCGCCAGCAGCTTGGATCGAGATACGCAGTATTTT CASSLDRDTQYF
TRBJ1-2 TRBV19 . TGTGCCAGTAGTATCGCCCCAAGACGGACTACTTATGGCTACACCTTC CASSIAPRRTTYGYTF
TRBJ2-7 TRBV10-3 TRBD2 TGTGCCATCACCGAAGGGGCTAGCGGGGGGGCAGGGGAGCAGTACTTC CAITEGASGGAGEQYF
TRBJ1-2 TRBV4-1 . TGCGCCAGCAGCCAAGATGAAGCCCCAAAGGGGTCTGGCTACACCTTC CASSQDEAPKGSGYTF
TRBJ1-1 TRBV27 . TGTGCCAGCAGCCAAGGGGCGAACACTGAAGCTTTCTTT CASSQGANTEAFF
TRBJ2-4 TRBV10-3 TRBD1 TGTGCCATCAGTGAAGGAGGGACAGGTAATATTCAGTACTTC CAISEGGTGNIQYF
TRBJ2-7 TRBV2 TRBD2 TGTGCCAGCAGTGGGATGGAGACTAGCGGGAACGAGCAGTACTTC CASSGMETSGNEQYF
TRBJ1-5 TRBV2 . TGTGCCAGCAGTGGGACTATCAATAGCAATCAGCCCCAGCATTTT CASSGTINSNQPQHF
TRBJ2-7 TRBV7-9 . TGTGCCAGCAGCCCCACGGCGGACGAGCAGTACTTC CASSPTADEQYF
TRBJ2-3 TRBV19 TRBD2 TGTGCCAGTAGTATAGATCGGGGCGGGGGAACCTCACCCCCAGATACGCAGTATTTT CASSIDRGGGTSPPDTQYF
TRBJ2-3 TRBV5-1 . TGCGCCAGCAGCTTGGGGGCCAGGGGAGGCACAGATACGCAGTATTTT CASSLGARGGTDTQYF
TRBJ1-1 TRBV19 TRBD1 TGTGCCAGTAGTCCCCGGGACAGGGGCGTCACTGAAGCTTTCTTT CASSPRDRGVTEAFF
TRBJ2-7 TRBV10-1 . TGCGCCAGCAGTGAGAATCGGGGTATTGGCGAGCAGTACTTC CASSENRGIGEQYF
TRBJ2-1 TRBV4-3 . TGCGCCAGCAGCCGTATATTGTACAATGAGCAGTTCTTC CASSRILYNEQFF
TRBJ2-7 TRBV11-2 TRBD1 TGTGCCAGCATCAAAACAGGGGGCTACGAGCAGTACTTC CASIKTGGYEQYF
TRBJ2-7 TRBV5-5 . TGTGCCAGCAGCCGTGAGCCAGGGGGGTACGAGCAGTACTTC CASSREPGGYEQYF
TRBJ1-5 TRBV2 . TGTGCCAGCAGTGAAGGCAGGGTTGGTCAGCCCCAGCATTTT CASSEGRVGQPQHF
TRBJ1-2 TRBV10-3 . TGTGCCACCAAATTCCATCGGGGCTACACCTTC CATKFHRGYTF